This T cell receptor beta chain was captured in a study of identifying expanded T cells in peripheral blood. General study points: Differentially abundant clones: around 1.2 between replicates, 16.4 at around 14 days, 19 to 20 at four. Across healthy donors, higher total template counts meant significantly greater roughly two-week count variance.

The ends were cut back, 6 bases at V and 3 bases at J, with 17 bases in the middle. Germline CDR1 and CDR2: SGHRS and YFSETQ. The CDR3 is made up of 15 amino acids. Healthy donors had no documented immune events, such as infections, while sampled. The assay was immunoSEQ multiplex PCR, and TCRdb's table has in-frame clones only and misses some. Found here are 50,000 to 70,000 clones, roughly 86% of them singletons; the top ten hold just over 4.5%. A word on this clone: As yet, its antigen is unknown.

The sequenced sample was blood. The J gene is TRBJ2-3, the V gene TRBV5-1; perhaps TRBD1 as D (6 bases). The TCR originated in a person aged 18-69 years in good health. The CDR3 sequence: CASTRGGVGTDTQYF. The DNA for the CDR3 is TGCGCCAGCACCCGAGGGGGAGTTGGAACAGATACGCAGTATTTT.